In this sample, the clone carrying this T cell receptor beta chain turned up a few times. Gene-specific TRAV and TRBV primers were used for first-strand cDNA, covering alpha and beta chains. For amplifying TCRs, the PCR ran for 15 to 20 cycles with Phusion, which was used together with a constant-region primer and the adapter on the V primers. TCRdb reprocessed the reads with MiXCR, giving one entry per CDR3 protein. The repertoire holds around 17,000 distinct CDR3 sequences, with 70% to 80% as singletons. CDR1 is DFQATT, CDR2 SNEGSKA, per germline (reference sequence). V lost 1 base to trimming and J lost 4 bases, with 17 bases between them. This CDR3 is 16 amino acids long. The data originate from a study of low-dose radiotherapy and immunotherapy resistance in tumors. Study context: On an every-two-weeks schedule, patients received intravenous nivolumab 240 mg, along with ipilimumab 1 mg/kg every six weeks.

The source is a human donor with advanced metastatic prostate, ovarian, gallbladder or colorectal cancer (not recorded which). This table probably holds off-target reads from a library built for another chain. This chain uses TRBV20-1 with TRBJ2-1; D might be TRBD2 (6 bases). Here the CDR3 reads CSARAGEGVGYNEQFF. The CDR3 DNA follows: TGCAGTGCTAGAGCGGGGGAAGGGGTAGGGTACAATGAGCAGTTCTTC.